One and the same sample provided the 32 T cell receptor beta chains below, sequenced in a study of tumor and adjacent non-tumor tissue in lung cancer. This sample's RNA came from whole unsorted tissue. The library came from three nested PCR rounds adapted from ARM-PCR protocols. Via MiXCR, TCRdb re-called the multiplex PCR reads, giving one row per CDR3 protein. The repertoire holds roughly 220,000 distinct CDR3 sequences, roughly 70% seen once, with less than 25% in the top ten. What was sequenced was lung tumor tissue. The receptors shown here come from a man between 60 and 70 years old with non-small cell lung cancer.

To note about this clonotype: The junction does not match germline at one end; this may be a read error. CDR3 sequence reads: CAISLGQGMGNQPLHF. CDR3 nucleotides: TGTGCCATCAGTTTAGGGCAGGGCATGGGGAATCAGCCCCTGCATTTT. The chain combines TRBV12-3 or TRBV12-4 with TRBJ1-5; D might be TRBD1 (5 bases). This CDR3 has 16 amino acids.

The chain carries TRBV11-2 and TRBJ1-2, with TRBD1 identical over 9 bases. The V segment lost 6 bases and the J segment 10 bases; nucleotides outside the gene matches: 15. The CDR3 has 15 amino acids. Germline values: CDR1 SGHAT, CDR2 FQNNGV. CDR3 DNA sequence: TGTGCCAGCAGTGAAGGGGACAGGGCTCGAGGGGACTACACCTTC. Residues: CASSEGDRARGDYTF.

Remarks on this clonotype: Because the CDR3 is missing its conserved closing phenylalanine or tryptophan, this is likely a read error. This chain connects TRBV4-1 to TRBJ1-1; D is unresolved. Trimming shortened V by 1 base and J by 0 bases, and 12 bases separated the two germline ends. The CDR3 is 16 residues long. Germline loops: CDR1 MGHRA, CDR2 YSYEKL. The CDR3 region is CASSQVRGSMNTEAFL. The DNA for the CDR3 is TGCGCCAGCAGCCAAGTACGGGGAAGCATGAACACTGAAGCTTTCTTA.

As to this clonotype: This could be a read error, since a much larger clone is one nucleotide away. This rearrangement joins TRBV11-2 to TRBJ2-3; possibly TRBD2 for D (7 bases). CDR1 SGHAT and CDR2 FQNNGV come from the germline V gene. This CDR3 comprises 15 residues. CDR3 protein: CASTLGGASTDMQYF. The CDR3 region has the DNA TGTGCCAGCACCCTGGGGGGGGCTAGCACAGATATGCAGTATTTT.

Points on this clonotype: This may be a read error: a much more frequent sequence differs by one nucleotide. V and J are TRBV11-3 and TRBJ2-7; D unclear. This CDR3 spans 13 amino acids. Per germline, CDR1 SGHNT and CDR2 YENEEA. CDR3 loop: CASSLNKVNEEYF. In DNA form, the CDR3 reads TGTGCCAGCAGCTTAAATAAAGTGAACGAGGAGTACTTC.

V and J are TRBV6-1 and TRBJ2-7; 7 bases line up with TRBD2. CDR1 and CDR2 from the germline V gene are MNHNS and SASEGT. Germline trimming cut 2 bases from V and 1 base from J; bases unmatched to any gene: 5. This CDR3 is 15 amino acids long. This CDR3 reads CASSEMVAGSYEQYF. The CDR3 DNA reads TGTGCCAGCAGTGAAATGGTAGCGGGTTCCTACGAGCAGTACTTC.

The chain uses TRBV4-3 and TRBJ2-7; D possibly corresponds to TRBD2 (5 bases). V was shortened by 0 bases and J by 2 bases, with 11 bases between the two germline ends. Germline values: CDR1 LGHNA, CDR2 YSLEER. This CDR3 comprises 15 residues. The DNA of the CDR3 is TGCGCCAGCAGCCAAGAAGTAGCGCCTACCTACGAGCAGTACTTC. Translated: CASSQEVAPTYEQYF.

Only a few counts were recorded for this clonotype. Compared with germline, one end of the junction differs, possibly owing to a read error. The chain has TRBV4-1 and TRBJ2-3; D perhaps matches TRBD1 (5 bases). From germline, CDR1 is MGHRA and CDR2 YSYEKL. The CDR3 has 16 residues. The CDR3 region is CASSQDRTRSTDTRYF. In nucleotides, the CDR3 is TGCGCCAGCAGCCAAGATAGGACACGAAGCACAGATACGCGGTATTTT.

A word on this clonotype: One junction end disagrees with the germline gene, perhaps due to a read error. The DNA of the CDR3 is TGCGCAAGCAGTGACCTAGTGGGAGGGTACGAGCAGTACTTC. It codes for CASSDLVGGYEQYF. This chain links TRBV10-2 with TRBJ2-7; 7 bases are shared with TRBD2. The CDR3 totals 14 residues. Germline values: CDR1 WSHSY, CDR2 SAAADI.

This clonotype was seen ten or more times. The J gene is TRBJ2-5, the V gene TRBV5-1; 7 nucleotides match TRBD1. The CDR3 is 14 residues long. Germline V gene lookup returns CDR1 SGHRS and CDR2 YFSETQ. V trimming: 2 bases; J trimming: 5 bases; junction bases outside the gene matches: 6. CDR3 sequence reads: CASSLGQVGETQYF. The CDR3 region has the DNA TGCGCCAGCAGCTTAGGACAGGTCGGGGAGACCCAGTACTTC. Variable domain in full (rest from reference TRBV5-1 and TRBJ2-5): KAGVTQTPRYLIKTRGQQVTLSCSPISGHRSVSWYQQTPGQGLQFLFEYFSETQRNKGNFPGRFSGRQFSNSRSEMNVSTLELGDSALYLCASSLGQVGETQYFGPGTRLLVL.

For this clonotype: A much larger clone is a single base away; this may be a read error. The rearrangement joins TRBV6-5 to TRBJ2-1; no firm D call. The germline gives CDR1 MNHEY, CDR2 SVGAGI. CDR3 size: 13 residues. Trimming pared 2 bases from V and 8 bases from J, leaving 10 bases between. The CDR3 sequence is CASSYGLSDEQFF. CDR3 sequence (DNA): TGTGCCAGCAGTTACGGTCTCTCCGATGAGCAGTTCTTC.

A few counts support this clonotype. No conserved phenylalanine or tryptophan ends this CDR3, so it is likely a read error. The chain recombines TRBV6-1 with TRBJ1-5, with D unclear. V lost 3 bases and J lost 7, with 13 bases in between. Germline V gene data show CDR1 as MNHNS and CDR2 as SASEGT. The CDR3 is 14 residues long. Here the CDR3 reads CASSDREAGQPQHS. In nucleotides, the CDR3 is TGTGCCAGCAGTGATAGGGAAGCGGGCCAGCCCCAGCATTCT.

About this clonotype itself: Mismatch with germline at one junction end may stem from a read error. Here the CDR3 reads CASGLDHELYNEQFF. CDR3 DNA: TGTGCCAGCGGCTTGGATCATGAGTTATACAATGAGCAGTTCTTC. This chain uses TRBV11-2 with TRBJ2-1; D is unclear. The germline gives CDR1 SGHAT, CDR2 FQNNGV. CDR3 length: 15 residues. Using reference TRBV11-2 and TRBJ2-1 for the parts outside the CDR3, the full variable domain is EAGVAQSPRYKIIEKRQSVAFWCNPISGHATLYWYQQILGQGPKLLIQFQNNGVVDDSQLPKDRFSAERLKGVDSTLKIQPAKLEDSAVYLCASGLDHELYNEQFFGPGTRLTVL.

Note on this clonotype: At one end the junction does not follow the germline gene, possibly because of a read error. This chain uses TRBV6-1 with TRBJ1-5; the match to TRBD1 covers 9 bases. Germline V gene lookup returns CDR1 MNHNS and CDR2 SASEGT. This CDR3 has 16 amino acids. The CDR3 reads CASSVWTGDSNRPHHF. The DNA of the CDR3 is TGTGCAAGCAGTGTGTGGACAGGGGATAGCAATCGGCCCCACCATTTT.

The V gene is TRBV5-1, the J gene TRBJ1-6; no reliable D call. This CDR3 has 13 residues. V lost 4 bases, J lost 1 base, and 3 bases lay in between. Germline V CDR1 and CDR2: SGHRS, YFSETQ. CDR3: CASSVSYNSPLHF. CDR3 in DNA: TGCGCCAGCAGCGTGTCCTATAATTCACCCCTCCACTTT.

To note about this clonotype: A junction end diverges from the germline sequence, so it may reflect a read error. The chain uses TRBV11-2 and TRBJ2-1, with D perhaps matching TRBD1 (5 bases). The CDR3 covers 15 residues. Germline lookup yields CDR1 SGHAT and CDR2 FQNNGV. The CDR3 coding sequence is TGTGCCAGCAGCTCGGACATTATCTCCTATAATGGGCAGTTCTTC. It is translated as CASSSDIISYNGQFF.

About this clonotype itself: Compared with germline, one end of the junction differs, possibly owing to a read error. This chain joins TRBV12-3 or TRBV12-4 and TRBJ1-4; the D gene is possibly TRBD1 (6 bases). The CDR3 is 15 amino acids. CDR3 amino acids: CACSLRGLGNEKLFF. The CDR3 bases are TGTGCCTGCAGTTTACGGGGGCTTGGGAATGAAAAATTGTTTTTT.

Remarks on this clonotype: A much larger clone differs from this one at a single base, so this may be a read error. The chain couples TRBV5-1 to TRBJ2-1; 7 bases are a match to TRBD2. This CDR3 region has 15 residues. Trimming removed 0 bases from V and 14 bases from J; junction bases left unmatched: 14. The germline gives CDR1 SGHRS, CDR2 YFSETQ. For the CDR3, the DNA is TGCGCCAGCAGCTTGGGGGCACTAACGGGGGGAGCCGAGTTCTTC. Its protein product is CASSLGALTGGAEFF. Based on the CDR3 plus reference TRBV5-1 and TRBJ2-1, the full variable domain is KAGVTQTPRYLIKTRGQQVTLSCSPISGHRSVSWYQQTPGQGLQFLFEYFSETQRNKGNFPGRFSGRQFSNSRSEMNVSTLELGDSALYLCASSLGALTGGAEFFGPGTRLTVL.

CDR3 bases: TGTGCCAGCAGTTTAGCAGGGGGCGCCTACGAGCAGTACTTC. Translation gives CASSLAGGAYEQYF. This chain joins TRBV28 and TRBJ2-7, with TRBD1 matching 8 bases. The length of the CDR3 is 14 residues. Germline lookup yields CDR1 MDHEN and CDR2 SYDVKM. Trimming at V came to 2 bases and at J to 2 bases, leaving 2 bases not matched to a gene.

This clonotype was seen just once. V is TRBV11-2 and J is TRBJ2-1; D perhaps matches TRBD1 (6 bases). Per germline, CDR1 SGHAT and CDR2 FQNNGV. The CDR3 sequence is 13 residues long. The CDR3 spells CVSNDHTGHEQFF. DNA for the CDR3: TGTGTCAGTAACGACCATACAGGGCATGAGCAGTTCTTC.

A remark on this clonotype: Since a much larger clone is just one base distant, this may be a read error. The genes are TRBV6-1 and TRBJ2-5; 7 positions agree with TRBD2. V shed 6 bases and J 3 bases; nucleotides not matched to a gene: 16. CDR1 MNHNS and CDR2 SASEGT come from the germline V gene. The CDR3 length is 17 residues. The DNA of the CDR3 is TGTGCCAGCAGAGCCCGGGACCGGGGAGGGTTTGAAGAGACCCAGTACTTC. As protein: CASRARDRGGFEETQYF.

A remark on this clonotype: One end of the junction is discordant with germline, which a read error may explain. The rearrangement links TRBV12-3 or TRBV12-4 to TRBJ2-7, with D perhaps being TRBD1 or TRBD2 (5 bases each). CDR3 size: 15 residues. In DNA form, the CDR3 reads TGTGCCAGCAGAGCCGGGACGTCGGTCACCTACGAGCAGAACTTC. Its translation: CASRAGTSVTYEQNF.

This clonotype was detected many times. The rearrangement uses TRBV20-1 and TRBJ2-3; D gene uncertain. The germline V and J ends were trimmed by 2 bases and 0 bases, with 9 bases remaining between them. CDR1 is DFQATT, CDR2 SNEGSKA, per germline (reference sequence). This CDR3 is built from 14 residues. This CDR3 is CSARPGFSTDTQYF. DNA of the CDR3: TGCAGTGCTAGACCCGGCTTTAGCACAGATACGCAGTATTTT.

A remark on this clonotype: A read error is possible here, since a much larger clone lies one base away. This sequence joins TRBV4-1 and TRBJ2-1; 8 bases align to TRBD2. Germline-derived CDR1 and CDR2 are MGHRA and YSYEKL. V shed 3 bases and J 4 bases; nucleotides not matched to a gene: 11. The CDR3 has 17 residues. DNA for the CDR3: TGCGCCAGCAGCCACCAACTAGCGGAAGGGTTATACAATGAGCAGTTCTTC. Protein: CASSHQLAEGLYNEQFF.

The chain uses TRBV4-3 and TRBJ1-1; D unclear. Between the trimmed V and J ends, which lost 3 bases and 1 base, there was a span of 9 bases. The CDR3 length is 14 residues. In germline, CDR1 is LGHNA, CDR2 YSLEER. CDR3 in DNA: TGCGCCAGCAGCCAGGGAATGCCGAACACTGAAGCTTTCTTT. This codes for CASSQGMPNTEAFF.

Only one count was recorded for this clonotype. Relative to the germline gene, one junction end is altered; a read error may explain this. The V gene is TRBV12-3 or TRBV12-4, the J gene TRBJ2-3; D uncertain. The CDR3 runs to 13 residues. CDR3 sequence reads: CASTPVSTDTRYF. In nucleotides, the CDR3 is TGTGCCAGCACCCCCGTCAGTACAGATACGCGGTATTTT.

This chain links TRBV11-2 with TRBJ2-5; D gene ambiguous. CDR3 length: 13 residues. V lost 6 bases and J 7 bases, leaving 15 bases between the germline ends. Per the germline V gene, CDR1 is SGHAT and CDR2 is FQNNGV. The CDR3 DNA follows: TGTGCCAGCAGTTCGGAATTTATGGGGACCCAGTACTTC. This gives the protein CASSSEFMGTQYF.

The chain has TRBV6-2 or TRBV6-3 and TRBJ2-3; 7 nucleotides match TRBD2. The germline V gene encodes CDR1 MNHEY and CDR2 SVGEGT. The CDR3 runs to 17 residues. J lost 8 bases, V lost 10 bases, and 24 bases had no gene match. CDR3: CAITQPALVGGIGTQYF. CDR3 DNA sequence: TGTGCCATCACCCAACCCGCGTTAGTGGGAGGGATAGGTACGCAGTATTTT.

Points on this clonotype: No conserved phenylalanine or tryptophan ends this CDR3, so it is likely a read error. V usage is TRBV11-2 and J usage is TRBJ2-6; D remains unclear. CDR1 is SGHAT, CDR2 FQNNGV, per germline. This CDR3 contains 14 residues. CDR3 protein: CTSSPIPGANVLTY. The CDR3 coding sequence is TGTACCAGTAGTCCTATCCCTGGGGCCAACGTCCTGACTTAC.

On this clonotype itself: At one end, the junction sequence differs from germline, possibly due to a read error. V is TRBV11-2 and J is TRBJ2-6; TRBD1 matches 7 bases. The CDR3 runs 19 residues. Germline V gives CDR1 SGHAT, CDR2 FQNNGV. CDR3 sequence reads: CASSVVPKDRPSGASVLAF. DNA for the CDR3: TGTGCCAGCAGCGTAGTTCCAAAGGACAGGCCCTCTGGGGCCAGCGTCCTGGCTTTC.

Details on this clonotype: A read error is possible here, since a much larger clone lies one base away. The gene calls are TRBV12-3 or TRBV12-4 and TRBJ1-5; TRBD1 matches at 8 bases. V was pared by 0 bases and J by 7 bases, with 5 bases of the junction left unmatched. The CDR3 totals 15 residues. The CDR3 here is CASSLAGQVIQPQHF. In DNA form, the CDR3 reads TGTGCCAGCAGTTTAGCGGGACAGGTCATACAGCCCCAGCATTTT.

The chain links TRBV28 to TRBJ1-6, with 12 bases aligning to TRBD1. CDR1 MDHEN and CDR2 SYDVKM come from the germline V gene. The trim removed 6 bases at V and 4 bases at J, leaving 13 bases unmatched. There are 19 residues in the CDR3. In nucleotides, the CDR3 is TGTGCCAGCAGCCCATGCGGGACAGGGGGCCTCTATTATAATTCACCCCTCCACTTT. It is translated as CASSPCGTGGLYYNSPLHF.